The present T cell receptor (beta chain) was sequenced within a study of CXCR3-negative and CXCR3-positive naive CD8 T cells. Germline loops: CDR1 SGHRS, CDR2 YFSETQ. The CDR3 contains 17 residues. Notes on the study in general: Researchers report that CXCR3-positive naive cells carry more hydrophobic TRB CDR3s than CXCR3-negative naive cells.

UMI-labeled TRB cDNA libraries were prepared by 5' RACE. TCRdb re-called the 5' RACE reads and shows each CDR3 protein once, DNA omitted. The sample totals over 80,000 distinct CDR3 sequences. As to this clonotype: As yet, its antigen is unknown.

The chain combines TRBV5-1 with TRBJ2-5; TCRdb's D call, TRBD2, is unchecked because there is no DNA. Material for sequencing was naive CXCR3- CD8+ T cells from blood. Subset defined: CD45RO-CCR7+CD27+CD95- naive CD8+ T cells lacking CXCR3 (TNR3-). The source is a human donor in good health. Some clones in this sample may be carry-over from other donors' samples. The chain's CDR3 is CASSLVERLAGGETQYF.